Sequencing of this T cell receptor beta chain was carried out in a study of cytomegalovirus exposure and HLA in healthy donors. Findings and limits, study-wide: Versus the roughly 700-donor mean, an Asian-associated ancestry cluster reportedly showed fewer N-insertions in a later analysis. The study reported that TCR beta sequences accurately predicted HLA-A and HLA-B alleles in most subjects.

For this clone: Its antigen is currently unknown.

The PCR used 60 Vbeta and 13 Jbeta primers. Sequencing used immunoSEQ multiplex PCR; TCRdb keeps in-frame clones, though not all of them. This sample carries 79,000 or so clones, 79% of them seen once, and the ten largest clones take around 22%. This CDR3 contains 11 residues. V was clipped by 5 bases and J by 5 bases, with 4 bases between them. In germline, CDR1 is MNHNY, CDR2 SVGAGI (reference sequence). Sequenced sample: PBMCs. This clonotype originated in a middle-aged woman in good health and CMV-seropositive. The V gene is TRBV6-6, the J gene TRBJ2-1; no definite D call. DNA of the CDR3: TGTGCCAGCAGTCTCCACAATGAGCAGTTCTTC. Amino acid sequence: CASSLHNEQFF.